This T cell receptor beta chain came from a study of STAT3 mutations in large granular lymphocyte leukemia. Study outcomes and limitations: Treatment regimens differed across patients between samplings. No sample exists from the first appearance of each clone. In about 30% of the 18 patients, new TCR clonotypes emerged after therapy. Every T-LGLL patient had at least one immunodominant TCRbeta clonotype.

TCRbeta libraries averaged roughly 40,000 productive templates per sample. Generated by immunoSEQ multiplex PCR, the TCRdb table keeps only in-frame clones and is missing some. The data contain roughly 40,000 clones, 70% to 90% of them singletons. V lost 1 base to trimming and J lost 7 bases, with 13 bases between them. The germline V gene encodes CDR1 SEHNR and CDR2 FQNEAQ (reference sequence). The length of the CDR3 is 14 residues. A note on this clone: Its cognate antigen is unknown.

V usage is TRBV7-9 and J usage is TRBJ1-1; D is possibly TRBD1 (6 bases). This clonotype was obtained from a human donor with T large granular lymphocyte leukemia. Some clones in this sample may be carry-over from other donors' samples. What was sequenced was PBMCs. The CDR3 reads CASSLGGGAGEAFF. CDR3 DNA sequence: TGTGCCAGCAGCTTAGGAGGGGGGGCCGGTGAAGCTTTCTTT.